Listed below are T cell receptor beta chains from one sample, sequenced in a study of T cell changes during pregnancy in multiple sclerosis. Here immunoSEQ multiplex PCR was the method, and the copy in TCRdb shows in-frame clones only, minus some. The sample contains approximately 74,000 clones, about 85% of which appear only once. Source: peripheral blood, taken before pregnancy. All receptors come from a female donor with multiple sclerosis, enrolled in a pregnancy study. Each CDR3 is given with its conserved first and last residue. The D gene is left open where the match is weak. Rows give clone size only sometimes, using once, few, many, or a class for an expanded clone.

>TRBJ1-2|-|TRBV7-2|TRBD1
CASSLVVGQHYGYTF
TGTGCCAGCAGCTTAGTGGTGGGACAGCACTATGGCTACACCTTC
>TRBJ2-4|-|TRBV7-2|-
CASSLGHRQFQYF
TGTGCCAGCAGCTTAGGCCACCGACAATTTCAGTACTTC
>TRBJ2-2|-|TRBV7-9|-
CASSFRGPGTGELFF
TGTGCCAGCAGCTTTAGAGGGCCAGGCACCGGGGAGCTGTTTTTT
>TRBJ2-1|-|TRBV19|TRBD2
CASSMWEGWNEQFF
TGTGCCAGTAGTATGTGGGAGGGGTGGAATGAGCAGTTCTTC
>TRBJ1-5|-|TRBV7-9|-
CASSLGVQEPQHF
TGTGCCAGCAGCTTAGGCGTCCAAGAGCCCCAGCATTTT
>TRBJ1-1|-|TRBV30|-
CAWGRGLGTEAFF
TGTGCCTGGGGCCGGGGGTTAGGAACTGAAGCTTTCTTT
>TRBJ2-3|-|TRBV6-5|TRBD2
CASSDPGLSTDTQYF
TGTGCCAGCAGCGACCCGGGACTATCAACAGATACGCAGTATTTT
>TRBJ2-1|-|TRBV19|TRBD2
CASSGGTSGALPYNEQFF
TGTGCCAGTAGTGGCGGGACTAGCGGAGCCCTCCCCTACAATGAGCAGTTCTTC
>TRBJ2-3|-|TRBV7-2|-
CASSLTPAGKTDTQYF
TGTGCCAGCAGCTTAACGCCGGCAGGGAAGACAGATACGCAGTATTTT
>TRBJ1-5|-|TRBV27|-
CASSTTGLGQPQHF
TGTGCCAGCAGTACTACAGGGCTGGGGCAGCCCCAGCATTTT
>TRBJ1-2|-|TRBV5-1|TRBD1
CASSLEQGAAGYTF
TGCGCCAGCAGCTTGGAACAGGGGGCCGCGGGCTACACCTTC
>TRBJ1-5|-|TRBV7-9|TRBD1
CASSLPTWDRGILGQPQHF
TGTGCCAGCAGCTTACCTACCTGGGACAGGGGGATTTTAGGGCAGCCCCAGCATTTT
>TRBJ2-6|-|TRBV18|-
CASSPVAGANVLTF
TGTGCCAGCTCTCCCGTAGCTGGGGCCAACGTCCTGACTTTC
>TRBJ1-3|once|TRBV6-5|-
CASSYRQAYSGNTIYF
TGTGCCAGCAGTTACAGGCAGGCCTACTCTGGAAACACCATATATTTT
>TRBJ2-7|-|TRBV30|TRBD1
CALGGQAKNEQYF
TGTGCCCTAGGTGGACAGGCTAAAAACGAGCAGTACTTC
>TRBJ2-1|-|TRBV19|TRBD2
CASSLLLAAGMDEQFF
TGTGCCAGTAGCCTCCTGCTGGCAGCGGGAATGGATGAGCAGTTCTTC
>TRBJ2-4|few|TRBV7-8|-
CASSKGQIKWDIQYF
TGTGCCAGCAGCAAGGGACAAATAAAATGGGACATTCAGTACTTC
>TRBJ2-2|few|TRBV9|TRBD1
CASSAQGAYTGELFF
TGTGCCAGCAGCGCACAGGGGGCGTACACCGGGGAGCTGTTTTTT
>TRBJ1-1|once|TRBV5-1|-
CASSLLYVNTEAFF
TGCGCCAGCAGCTTACTGTATGTGAACACTGAAGCTTTCTTT
>TRBJ2-7|-|TRBV19|-
CASSFLDTSYEQYF
TGTGCCAGTAGTTTTCTTGACACTTCCTACGAGCAGTACTTC
>TRBJ1-5|-|TRBV6-6|TRBD1
CASRGTGGRQPQHF
TGTGCCAGCAGGGGGACAGGGGGGCGTCAGCCCCAGCATTTT
>TRBJ1-1|-|TRBV7-6|-
CASSLFFQGPTENTEAFF
TGTGCCAGCAGCTTATTTTTTCAGGGCCCAACAGAGAACACTGAAGCTTTCTTT
>TRBJ1-1|-|TRBV5-4|TRBD1
CASSLDRGSTEAFF
TGTGCCAGCAGCTTGGACAGGGGTAGCACTGAAGCTTTCTTT
>TRBJ2-1|-|TRBV30|TRBD2
CAWSHTGLGDYNEQFF
TGTGCCTGGAGTCATACGGGACTAGGGGACTACAATGAGCAGTTCTTC
>TRBJ2-4|once|TRBV4-1|-
CASSQEVWRDSAKNIQYF
TGCGCCAGCAGCCAAGAAGTGTGGAGGGATTCGGCCAAAAACATTCAGTACTTC
>TRBJ2-7|-|TRBV29-1|TRBD1
CSATQGNGYEQYF
TGCAGCGCCACACAGGGGAATGGCTACGAGCAGTACTTC
>TRBJ2-3|-|TRBV5-1|-
CASSTRRSGTDTQYF
TGCGCCAGCAGTACGAGACGATCGGGGACAGATACGCAGTATTTT
>TRBJ1-2|few|TRBV10-3|TRBD1
CASTPGQGNPLGYGYTF
TGTGCCAGTACCCCGGGACAGGGAAACCCTCTGGGCTATGGCTACACCTTC
>TRBJ2-5|-|TRBV2|-
CASSVGGLQETQYF
TGTGCCAGCAGTGTCGGAGGGCTCCAAGAGACCCAGTACTTC
>TRBJ1-5|-|TRBV2|-
CASSTHVDQPQHF
TGTGCCAGCAGTACACACGTTGATCAGCCCCAGCATTTT
>TRBJ2-7|-|TRBV27|TRBD1
CASSPDRGQNEQYF
TGTGCCAGCAGCCCTGACAGGGGGCAGAACGAGCAGTACTTC
>TRBJ1-1|-|TRBV28|-
CASSLEQAISNTEAFF
TGTGCCAGCAGTTTAGAGCAGGCTATTTCGAACACTGAAGCTTTCTTT
>TRBJ2-6|-|TRBV4-2|TRBD1
CASSQNQGASGANVLTF
TGTGCCAGCAGCCAAAACCAGGGGGCATCTGGGGCCAACGTCCTGACTTTC
>TRBJ2-2|once|TRBV6-6|-
CASSYDPGSAGELFF
TGTGCCAGCAGTTACGACCCGGGGTCGGCCGGGGAGCTGTTTTTT
>TRBJ1-2|-|TRBV2|-
CASTLGGAHGYGYTF
TGTGCCAGCACCTTGGGGGGGGCGCATGGCTATGGCTACACCTTC
>TRBJ2-7|-|TRBV7-9|TRBD1
CASSLDRGLYEQYF
TGTGCCAGCAGCCTCGACAGGGGGCTATACGAGCAGTACTTC
>TRBJ1-4|-|TRBV5-6|TRBD1
CASIGQGGEKLFF
TGTGCCAGCATAGGACAGGGCGGTGAAAAACTGTTTTTT
>TRBJ1-2|-|TRBV4-2|TRBD1
CASKGGAYGYTF
TGTGCCAGCAAAGGGGGCGCCTATGGCTACACCTTC
>TRBJ2-5|-|TRBV4-3|TRBD2
CASSQASDRGAQYF
TGCGCCAGCAGCCAAGCCTCGGACCGGGGGGCCCAGTACTTC
>TRBJ1-6|many|TRBV7-9|-
CASVKDSGGDNSPLHF
TGTGCCAGCGTGAAGGACTCCGGAGGGGATAATTCACCCCTCCACTTT
>TRBJ1-2|-|TRBV19|-
CASRGGLAGYTF
TGTGCCAGTAGAGGCGGGCTAGCTGGCTACACCTTC
>TRBJ2-2|-|TRBV9|TRBD2
CASSATTSGGMNTGELFF
TGTGCCAGCAGCGCTACTACTAGCGGGGGGATGAACACCGGGGAGCTGTTTTTT
>TRBJ2-5|-|TRBV5-6|-
CASSLAGFRRGETQYF
TGTGCCAGCAGCTTGGCCGGGTTTCGCAGGGGAGAGACCCAGTACTTC
>TRBJ2-1|-|TRBV2|-
CASRGLTGSYNEQFF
TGTGCCAGCAGGGGACTGACAGGGTCCTACAATGAGCAGTTCTTC
>TRBJ2-2|-|TRBV5-6|TRBD2
CASSLALAGNTGELFF
TGTGCCAGCAGCTTGGCTCTAGCGGGTAACACCGGGGAGCTGTTTTTT
>TRBJ2-1|-|TRBV6-1|TRBD2
CASLAGGRNEQFF
TGTGCCAGCCTAGCGGGGGGGCGCAATGAGCAGTTCTTC
>TRBJ2-7|-|TRBV27|TRBD1
CASSLGSGTGLDEQYF
TGTGCCAGCAGTTTAGGGTCGGGGACAGGGCTGGACGAGCAGTACTTC
>TRBJ1-6|-|TRBV25-1|TRBD1
CASSDGQGTTSPLHF
TGTGCCAGCAGTGATGGACAGGGAACAACTTCACCCCTCCACTTT
>TRBJ2-7|-|TRBV19|-
CASSSQGPIYEQYF
TGTGCCAGTAGCTCGCAGGGGCCCATCTACGAGCAGTACTTC
>TRBJ2-3|-|TRBV5-1|-
CASSLVGPGTTVTDTQYF
TGCGCCAGCAGCTTGGTCGGCCCCGGGACAACGGTCACAGATACGCAGTATTTT
>TRBJ1-1|-|TRBV27|TRBD1
CASSYQPRGQGEAFF
TGTGCCAGCAGCTACCAGCCTCGGGGACAGGGGGAAGCTTTCTTT
>TRBJ2-1|-|TRBV5-4|-
CASSLALNSYNEQFF
TGTGCCAGCAGCTTGGCACTGAACTCCTACAATGAGCAGTTCTTC
>TRBJ2-6|-|TRBV7-2|-
CASSFYGVSGANVLTF
TGTGCCAGCAGCTTCTACGGGGTCTCTGGGGCCAACGTCCTGACTTTC
>TRBJ2-7|-|TRBV7-9|-
CASSLGGGLARHEQYF
TGTGCCAGCAGCTTAGGGGGGGGGCTAGCGAGGCACGAGCAGTACTTC
>TRBJ2-5|-|TRBV29-1|-
CSALKPGLQETQYF
TGCAGCGCCCTAAAGCCAGGTCTCCAAGAGACCCAGTACTTC